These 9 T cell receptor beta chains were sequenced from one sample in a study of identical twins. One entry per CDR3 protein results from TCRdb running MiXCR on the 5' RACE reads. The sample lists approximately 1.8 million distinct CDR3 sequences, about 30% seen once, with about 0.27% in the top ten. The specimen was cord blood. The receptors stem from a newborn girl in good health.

The CDR3 region has the DNA TGTGCCAGCAGCTTAGACACCGGGGTGCTCTATGGCTACACCTTC. This gives the protein CASSLDTGVLYGYTF. The V call is TRBV7-8, the J call TRBJ1-2; D call uncertain. Germline values: CDR1 SGHVS, CDR2 FQNEAQ. This CDR3 comprises 15 residues. Deletions cut 1 base from V and 4 bases from J, with 13 bases between.

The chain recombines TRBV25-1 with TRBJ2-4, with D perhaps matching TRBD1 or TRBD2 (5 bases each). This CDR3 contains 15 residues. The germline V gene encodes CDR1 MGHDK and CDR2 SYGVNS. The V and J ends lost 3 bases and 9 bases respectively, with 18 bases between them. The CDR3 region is CASSESGRESGIQYF. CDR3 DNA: TGTGCCAGCAGTGAGTCGGGCAGGGAGTCGGGCATTCAGTACTTC.

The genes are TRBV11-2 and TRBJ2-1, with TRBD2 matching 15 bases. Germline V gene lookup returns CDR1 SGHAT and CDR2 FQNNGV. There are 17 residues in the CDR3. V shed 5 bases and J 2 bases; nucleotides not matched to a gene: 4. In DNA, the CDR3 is TGTGCCAGCAGCGGACTAGCGGGGGGGTACCCCTACAATGAGCAGTTCTTC. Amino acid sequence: CASSGLAGGYPYNEQFF.

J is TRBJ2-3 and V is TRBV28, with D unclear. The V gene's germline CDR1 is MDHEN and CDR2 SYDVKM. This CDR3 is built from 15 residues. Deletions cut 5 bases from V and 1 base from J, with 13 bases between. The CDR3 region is CASSIPSRRTDTQYF. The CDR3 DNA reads TGTGCCAGCAGTATACCATCGCGCCGCACAGATACGCAGTATTTT.

This chain's CDR3 is CASSQDLGDSFYNEQFF. DNA of the CDR3: TGTGCCAGCAGCCAAGACCTAGGAGACTCCTTCTACAATGAGCAGTTCTTC. The chain combines TRBV4-2 with TRBJ2-1; no definite D call. Germline CDR1 reads LGHNA; CDR2 reads YNFKEQ. Deletions cut 0 bases from V and 3 bases from J, with 15 bases between. The CDR3 extends over 17 amino acids.

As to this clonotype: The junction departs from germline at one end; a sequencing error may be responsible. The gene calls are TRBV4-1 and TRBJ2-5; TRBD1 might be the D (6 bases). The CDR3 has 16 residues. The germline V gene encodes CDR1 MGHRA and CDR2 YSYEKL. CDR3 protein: CASSQGSASRGETQYF. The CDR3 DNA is TGTGCCAGCAGCCAAGGGTCCGCTAGCAGGGGAGAGACCCAGTACTTC.

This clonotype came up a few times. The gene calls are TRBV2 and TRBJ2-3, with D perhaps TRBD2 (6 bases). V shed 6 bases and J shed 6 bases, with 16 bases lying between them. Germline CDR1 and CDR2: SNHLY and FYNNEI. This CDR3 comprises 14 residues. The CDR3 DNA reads TGTGCCAGCAGCGGAGTCCGGGACTCTGATACGCAGTATTTT. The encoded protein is CASSGVRDSDTQYF.

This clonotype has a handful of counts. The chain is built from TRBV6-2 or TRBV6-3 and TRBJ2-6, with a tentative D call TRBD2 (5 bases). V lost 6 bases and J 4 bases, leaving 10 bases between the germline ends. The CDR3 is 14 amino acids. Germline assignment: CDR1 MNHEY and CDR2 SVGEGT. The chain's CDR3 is CASRVSAGANVLTF. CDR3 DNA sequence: TGTGCCAGCAGAGTTAGCGCCGGGGCCAACGTCCTGACTTTC.

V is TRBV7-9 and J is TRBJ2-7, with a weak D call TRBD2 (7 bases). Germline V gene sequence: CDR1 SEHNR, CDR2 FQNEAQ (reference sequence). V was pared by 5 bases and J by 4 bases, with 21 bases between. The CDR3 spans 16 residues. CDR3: CASSKALGSGTYEQYF. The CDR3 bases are TGTGCCAGCAGCAAAGCCCTAGGCAGCGGGACATACGAGCAGTACTTC.